The 13 T cell receptor beta chains below come from one sample, sequenced in a study of blood T cell repertoires in COVID-19. Here immunoSEQ multiplex PCR was the method, and the copy in TCRdb shows in-frame clones only, minus some. Here the sample spans 110,000 to 150,000 clones, about 87% being singletons. The specimen was peripheral blood. These receptors came from a woman older than 75 with acute or convalescent COVID-19.

The rearrangement uses TRBV18 and TRBJ1-3, with TRBD1 identical over 8 bases. The V and J ends lost 3 bases and 4 bases, in that order; junction bases with no gene match: 8. This CDR3 is 16 amino acids long. The germline gives CDR1 KGHSH, CDR2 LQKENI. This CDR3 is CASSPGLDRGGNTIYF. The CDR3, as DNA: TGTGCCAGCTCACCGGGACTTGACAGGGGAGGAAACACCATATATTTT.

The J gene is TRBJ2-5, the V gene TRBV5-1, with 7 nucleotides matching TRBD1. V lost 3 bases to trimming and J lost 3 bases; unmatched junction nucleotides: 5. CDR1 SGHRS and CDR2 YFSETQ come from the germline V gene. The CDR3 contains 14 residues. CDR3 sequence reads: CASSSDRWKETQYF. In nucleotides, the CDR3 is TGCGCCAGCAGCTCGGACAGGTGGAAAGAGACCCAGTACTTC.

J is TRBJ1-6 and V is TRBV7-6; D is unresolved. This CDR3 contains 16 residues. Germline loops: CDR1 SGHVS, CDR2 FNYEAQ. Trimming shortened V by 5 bases and J by 6 bases, and 17 bases separated the two germline ends. CDR3: CASSPGLYMGNSPLHF. In DNA form, the CDR3 reads TGTGCCAGCAGCCCAGGACTGTATATGGGTAATTCACCCCTCCACTTT.

V and J are TRBV5-1 and TRBJ1-2; TRBD1 might be the D (6 bases). Germline V CDR1 and CDR2: SGHRS, YFSETQ. Trimming took off 0 bases at V and 4 bases at J, with 19 bases between the two ends. The CDR3 totals 17 residues. The CDR3 is CASSLDPRGAQGYGYTF. The CDR3 coding sequence is TGCGCCAGCAGCTTGGATCCGCGGGGGGCGCAAGGCTATGGCTACACCTTC.

The V gene is TRBV7-9, the J gene TRBJ1-1, with D possibly TRBD1 on 6 matching bases. From germline, CDR1 is SEHNR and CDR2 FQNEAQ (reference sequence). V lost 6 bases and J 4 bases, leaving 15 bases between the germline ends. The CDR3 is made up of 14 amino acids. The CDR3 reads CASRRPGEGTEAFF. The DNA of the CDR3 is TGTGCCAGCAGACGCCCAGGGGAGGGCACTGAAGCTTTCTTT.

This clone has just one count. This chain connects TRBV4-1 to TRBJ2-3; TRBD2 matches at 11 bases. This CDR3 region has 17 residues. Germline CDR1 reads MGHRA; CDR2 reads YSYEKL. V shed 4 bases and J 8 bases; nucleotides not matched to a gene: 14. CDR3 protein: CASSLSSSGGLYSTQYF. The CDR3 coding sequence is TGCGCCAGCAGCCTAAGTTCTAGCGGGGGGTTATATTCTACGCAGTATTTT.

This clone was detected only a few times. The CDR3 nucleotides are TGTGCCAGCAGCTGGACTAGCGGGGCCGCCGGCGGGGAGCTGTTTTTT. Encoded protein: CASSWTSGAAGGELFF. The chain is built from TRBV11-3 and TRBJ2-2; 12 bases align to TRBD2. Trimming removed 4 bases from V and 7 bases from J; junction bases left unmatched: 7. The germline V gene encodes CDR1 SGHNT and CDR2 YENEEA. CDR3 length: 16 residues.

The chain employs TRBV5-5 and TRBJ1-1, with D tentatively TRBD1 (5 bases). The V end was cut by 4 bases, the J end by 1 base, with 14 bases between. The CDR3 contains 15 residues. In germline, CDR1 is SGHKS, CDR2 YYEKEE (reference sequence). The CDR3 loop is CASSPRGGTNTEAFF. The CDR3 nucleotides are TGTGCCAGCAGCCCCCGGGGGGGGACGAACACTGAAGCTTTCTTT.

The J gene is TRBJ1-1, the V gene TRBV6-2 or TRBV6-3, with 8 bases that match TRBD1. V shed 0 bases, J shed 8 bases, and the junction held 11 bases outside the gene matches. The CDR3 runs 16 residues. Germline CDR1 reads MNHEY; CDR2 reads SVGEGT. The CDR3 here is CASSYSRTGNLWEAFF. The CDR3 DNA reads TGTGCCAGCAGTTACTCGCGGACAGGGAATCTTTGGGAAGCTTTCTTT.

The genes are TRBV4-2 and TRBJ1-1; perhaps TRBD1 as D (5 bases). CDR1 LGHNA and CDR2 YNFKEQ come from the germline V gene. V was pared by 7 bases and J by 4 bases, with 13 bases between. The CDR3 loop spans 13 amino acids. The CDR3 loop is CASTDARGTEAFF. Here the CDR3 DNA reads TGTGCCAGCACGGACGCTAGGGGCACTGAAGCTTTCTTT.

J is TRBJ1-1 and V is TRBV6-5; 10 nucleotides align to TRBD1. Germline CDR1 is MNHEY and CDR2 is SVGAGI. J was trimmed by 4 bases and V by 6 bases; bases with no gene match: 8. The CDR3 covers 15 residues. The CDR3 region is CASSGPDRGLTEAFF. The CDR3 nucleotides read TGTGCCAGCAGCGGCCCAGACAGGGGGCTCACTGAAGCTTTCTTT.

CDR3 sequence (DNA): TGTGCCAGCACCCGTAGTGGGCGGGGGGATATCAGCTCCTACAATGAGCAGTTCTTC. Translated, it gives CASTRSGRGDISSYNEQFF. The V gene is TRBV9, the J gene TRBJ2-1; TRBD2 matches at 8 bases. With 6 bases clipped from V and 0 bases from J, the junction kept 17 bases outside the gene matches. Germline V CDR1 and CDR2: SGDLS, YYNGEE. CDR3 size: 19 residues.

The chain couples TRBV25-1 to TRBJ1-2; a weak D match, TRBD1 (5 bases). There are 15 residues in the CDR3. V lost 6 bases to trimming and J lost 3 bases, with 17 bases between them. From germline, CDR1 is MGHDK and CDR2 SYGVNS. Written as DNA, the CDR3 is TGTGCCAGCAGGCCCGGCGGAGGGACTTACTATGGCTACACCTTC. As protein: CASRPGGGTYYGYTF.